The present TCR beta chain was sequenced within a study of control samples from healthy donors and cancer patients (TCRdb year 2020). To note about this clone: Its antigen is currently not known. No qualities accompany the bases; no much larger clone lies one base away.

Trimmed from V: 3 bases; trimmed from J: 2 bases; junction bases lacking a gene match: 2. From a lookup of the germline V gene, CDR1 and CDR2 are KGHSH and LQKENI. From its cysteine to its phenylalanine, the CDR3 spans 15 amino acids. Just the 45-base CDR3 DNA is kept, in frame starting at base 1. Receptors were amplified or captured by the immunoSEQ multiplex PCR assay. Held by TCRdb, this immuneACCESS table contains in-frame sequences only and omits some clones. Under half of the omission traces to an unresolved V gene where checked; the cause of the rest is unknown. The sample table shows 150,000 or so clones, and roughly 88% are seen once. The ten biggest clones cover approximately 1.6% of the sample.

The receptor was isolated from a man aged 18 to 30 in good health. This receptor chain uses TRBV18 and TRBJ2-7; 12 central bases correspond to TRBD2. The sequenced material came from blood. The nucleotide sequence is TGTGCCAGCTCACCGACTAGCGGGAGCACCTACGAGCAGTACTTC. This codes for CASSPTSGSTYEQYF. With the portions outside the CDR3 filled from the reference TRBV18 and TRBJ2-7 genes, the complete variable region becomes NAGVMQNPRHLVRRRGQEARLRCSPMKGHSHVYWYRQLPEEGLKFMVYLQKENIIDESGMPKERFSAEFPKEGPSILRIQQVVRGDSAAYFCASSPTSGSTYEQYFGPGTRLTVT.